These 27 T cell receptor beta chains share one sample of origin, sequenced in a study of beta chain features in type 1 diabetes. Every isolated RNA sample was fully reverse transcribed, so sequencing captured expressed TCRB transcripts. TCRdb's copy holds only in-frame clones and misses some; the assay was immunoSEQ multiplex PCR. Of some 250,000 clones in the sample, roughly a tenth were seen once. Whole-study results and caveats: Among patients with Type 1 diabetes, TCRB CDR3s were moderately but significantly shorter in every one of the four CD4+ subsets.

These receptors' antigens are unknown. The sequenced material came from naive CD4+ T cells from blood. The receptors originated from a man between 25 and 39 years old with type 1 diabetes.

The chain recombines TRBV2 with TRBJ1-5; a possible D gene is TRBD1 (5 bases). Germline V lookup: CDR1 SNHLY, CDR2 FYNNEI. The CDR3 has 13 residues. V lost 6 bases to trimming and J lost 5 bases, with 11 bases between them. The CDR3 DNA reads TGTGCCAGCAGGACAGAAACGGATCAGCCCCAGCATTTT. It codes for CASRTETDQPQHF. The full variable domain, completed using reference TRBV2 and TRBJ1-5, is EPEVTQTPSHQVTQMGQEVILRCVPISNHLYFYWYRQILGQKVEFLVSFYNNEISEKSEIFDDQFSVERPDGSNFTLKIRSTKLEDSAMYFCASRTETDQPQHFGDGTRLSIL.

There are a few counts of this clone. The chain carries TRBV10-3 and TRBJ1-1, with 10 bases lining up with TRBD1. V was clipped by 4 bases and J by 0 bases; unmatched bases: 5. CDR3 size: 16 residues. The V gene's germline CDR1 is ENHRY and CDR2 SYGVKD. In nucleotides, the CDR3 is TGTGCCATCAGTGCCTTGGACAGGGGGATGAACACTGAAGCTTTCTTT. Its protein product is CAISALDRGMNTEAFF.

The gene calls are TRBV6-1 and TRBJ1-1; D might be TRBD1 (5 bases). The CDR3 is 15 residues long. The germline CDR1 and CDR2 sequences are MNHNS and SASEGT. V lost 7 bases and J lost 0, with 15 bases in between. Here the CDR3 DNA reads TGTGCCAGCATATCTCAGGGCGGGATGAACACTGAAGCTTTCTTT. It yields the protein CASISQGGMNTEAFF.

The chain uses TRBV4-3 and TRBJ1-2, with unresolved D. CDR3 size: 14 residues. Germline loops: CDR1 LGHNA, CDR2 YSLEER. Trimming shortened V by 0 bases and J by 4 bases, and 9 bases separated the two germline ends. CDR3 amino acids: CASSQEEGGYGYTF. The CDR3 bases are TGCGCCAGCAGCCAAGAGGAGGGAGGCTATGGCTACACCTTC.

In DNA form, the CDR3 reads TGTGCCAGCAGCTCCCTACGACTAGAGGGAGAGACCCAGTACTTC. Its protein product is CASSSLRLEGETQYF. The chain is built from TRBV11-2 and TRBJ2-5, with D perhaps matching TRBD2 (6 bases). CDR1 is SGHAT, CDR2 FQNNGV, per germline. Trimming took off 4 bases at V and 4 bases at J, with 16 bases between the two ends. This CDR3 is 15 amino acids long.

The chain joins TRBV11-2 to TRBJ2-1; TRBD1 aligns across 8 bases. Trimming at V came to 5 bases and at J to 13 bases, leaving 10 bases not matched to a gene. The CDR3 length is 13 residues. The germline V gene encodes CDR1 SGHAT and CDR2 FQNNGV. For the CDR3, the DNA is TGTGCCAGCAGCGGACTCGACAGGGGCCGTCAGTTCTTC. This translates into CASSGLDRGRQFF.

This sequence joins TRBV28 and TRBJ1-5; D gene uncertain. The CDR3 spans 13 residues. The V gene's germline CDR1 is MDHEN and CDR2 SYDVKM. V was cut by 3 bases and J by 11 bases, with 14 bases left in between. CDR3 nucleotide sequence: TGTGCCAGCAGTTTCGGCCGGAGCCGGGCCCAGCATTTT. It encodes CASSFGRSRAQHF.

V is TRBV5-6 and J is TRBJ2-3, with TRBD1 as a possible D gene (5 bases). Germline V lookup: CDR1 SGHDT, CDR2 YYEEEE. Trimming pared 0 bases from V and 6 bases from J, leaving 11 bases between. The CDR3 contains 14 residues. CDR3 in DNA: TGTGCCAGCAGCTTGGCAGGGCCCGTCGATACGCAGTATTTT. As protein: CASSLAGPVDTQYF.

This clone was counted only a few times. The chain recombines TRBV29-1 with TRBJ1-1; D gene uncertain. The V end was cut by 2 bases, the J end by 2 bases, with 6 bases between. Germline V gene lookup returns CDR1 SQVTM and CDR2 ANQGSEA. The length of the CDR3 is 12 residues. The CDR3 is CSVEKTNTEAFF. The CDR3, as DNA: TGCAGCGTTGAAAAGACTAACACTGAAGCTTTCTTT. The full variable domain, rest sourced from reference TRBV29-1 and TRBJ1-1, is SAVISQKPSRDICQRGTSLTIQCQVDSQVTMMFWYRQQPGQSLTLIATANQGSEATYESGFVIDKFPISRPNLTFSTLTVSNMSPEDSSIYLCSVEKTNTEAFFGQGTRLTVV.

J is TRBJ1-6 and V is TRBV4-3; D unresolved. Germline values: CDR1 LGHNA, CDR2 YSLEER. V lost 6 bases to trimming and J lost 14 bases, with 14 bases between them. This CDR3 contains 12 residues. The DNA of the CDR3 is TGCGCCAGCAGGCTACCGGGAGCAACCCTCCACTTT. Translation gives CASRLPGATLHF.

There are a few counts of this clone. V is TRBV7-2 and J is TRBJ2-1; 13 nucleotides agree with TRBD2. The junction had 8 bases not matched to a gene; V was cut back by 8 bases and J by 10 bases. The CDR3 spans 14 residues. CDR1 and CDR2 from the germline V gene are SGHTA and FQGNSA. CDR3 DNA: TGTGCCAGCGAGCCGGGACTAGCGGGACACGAGCAGTTCTTC. This translates into CASEPGLAGHEQFF.

This clone has a handful of counts. V usage is TRBV11-2 and J usage is TRBJ1-6; 7 positions agree with TRBD1. The ends lost 2 bases at V and 13 bases at J; junction bases unmatched: 14. The CDR3 runs to 16 residues. Per the germline V gene, CDR1 is SGHAT and CDR2 is FQNNGV. This CDR3 is CASSLRRDSLWVPLHF. The CDR3 DNA sequence: TGTGCCAGCAGCTTAAGAAGGGACAGTCTTTGGGTGCCCCTCCACTTT.

This clone came up a few times. This chain connects TRBV9 to TRBJ1-2, with 7 bases fitting TRBD1. Germline values: CDR1 SGDLS, CDR2 YYNGEE. This CDR3 has 13 amino acids. Trimming removed 3 bases from V and 5 bases from J; junction bases left unmatched: 4. In DNA, the CDR3 is TGTGCCAGCAGCGGATTACAGGGGTATGGCTACACCTTC. It yields the protein CASSGLQGYGYTF.

This clone was seen more than once but under ten times. CDR3 nucleotide sequence: TGTGCCAGCTCACCACGGGCTGAGGGCGGCGATGAGCAGTTCTTC. Its protein product is CASSPRAEGGDEQFF. V and J are TRBV18 and TRBJ2-1; weak D call: TRBD2 (5 bases). The CDR3 is 15 residues long. Germline CDR1 and CDR2: KGHSH and LQKENI. V gave up 1 base and J gave up 8 bases, with 15 bases separating them.

V is TRBV7-9 and J is TRBJ1-6; D is unresolved. The CDR3 extends over 15 amino acids. The germline V and J ends were trimmed by 1 base and 10 bases, with 14 bases remaining between them. Germline CDR1 is SEHNR and CDR2 is FQNEAQ (reference sequence). CDR3 coding DNA: TGTGCCAGCAGCTTAGTGGTTGCAGGAGGGTCACCCCTCCACTTT. This gives the protein CASSLVVAGGSPLHF.

Only a few counts were recorded for this clone. V usage is TRBV5-1 and J usage is TRBJ2-1; 7 nucleotides align to TRBD1. Losses at the gene ends were 7 bases for V and 0 bases for J; bases not matched to a gene: 4. Germline V CDR1 and CDR2: SGHRS, YFSETQ. CDR3 length: 14 residues. As DNA, the CDR3 is TGCGCCAGCTCCAGGGACAGCTCCTACAATGAGCAGTTCTTC. This codes for CASSRDSSYNEQFF.

This chain links TRBV25-1 with TRBJ1-1; D is uncertain. The germline gives CDR1 MGHDK, CDR2 SYGVNS. The V gene lost 1 base and the J gene lost 8 bases, with 14 bases spanning the gap. The CDR3 has 14 residues. The CDR3 is CASSELTGGVEAFF. CDR3 bases: TGTGCCAGCAGTGAATTAACGGGCGGGGTGGAAGCTTTCTTT.

The chain has TRBV6-4 and TRBJ1-2, with 7 bases identical to TRBD1. This CDR3 region has 15 residues. V lost 9 bases to trimming and J lost 4 bases; unmatched junction nucleotides: 14. CDR1 MRHNA and CDR2 SNTAGT come from the germline V gene. The CDR3 nucleotides are TGTGCCAGTTCGCCCGGGACAGATTTAATCTATGGCTACACCTTC. Its translation: CASSPGTDLIYGYTF.

The chain links TRBV7-2 to TRBJ2-7; TRBD1 aligns across 9 bases. The CDR3 runs to 15 residues. V shed 3 bases, J shed 3 bases, and the junction held 6 bases outside the gene matches. From germline, CDR1 is SGHTA and CDR2 FQGNSA. CDR3 in amino acids: CASSLDRGFFYEQYF. For the CDR3, the DNA is TGTGCCAGCAGCTTGGACAGGGGTTTCTTCTACGAGCAGTACTTC. Together with reference TRBV7-2 and TRBJ2-7, the CDR3 gives the full variable domain: GAGVSQSPSNKVTEKGKDVELRCDPISGHTALYWYRQSLGQGLEFLIYFQGNSAPDKSGLPSDRFSAERTGGSVSTLTIQRTQQEDSAVYLCASSLDRGFFYEQYFGPGTRLTVT.

This clone has more than one count but fewer than ten. The CDR3 here is CASSAALGAYEKLFF. In nucleotides, the CDR3 is TGCGCCAGCAGTGCGGCCCTGGGAGCGTACGAAAAACTGTTTTTT. The chain is built from TRBV5-1 and TRBJ1-4; unclear D gene. Germline-derived CDR1 and CDR2 are SGHRS and YFSETQ. V lost 5 bases and J lost 8, with 19 bases in between. The CDR3 runs 15 residues. Based on the CDR3 plus reference TRBV5-1 and TRBJ1-4, the full variable domain is KAGVTQTPRYLIKTRGQQVTLSCSPISGHRSVSWYQQTPGQGLQFLFEYFSETQRNKGNFPGRFSGRQFSNSRSEMNVSTLELGDSALYLCASSAALGAYEKLFFGSGTQLSVL.

This clone showed up just a few times. Here the CDR3 DNA reads TGTGCCAGCTCACCAGACGTAGGCAGGGGAAATTCACCCCTCCACTTT. This gives the protein CASSPDVGRGNSPLHF. The V and J genes are TRBV18 and TRBJ1-6; maybe TRBD1 (6 bases). CDR1 KGHSH and CDR2 LQKENI come from the germline V gene. Trimming cost V 2 bases and J 7 bases, with 15 bases left between them. The CDR3 spans 16 residues.

The chain links TRBV5-1 to TRBJ2-1; possibly TRBD1 for D (5 bases). The V end lost 0 bases, the J end lost 5 bases, and 9 bases lay between the germline ends. CDR3 length: 14 amino acids. The V gene's germline CDR1 is SGHRS and CDR2 YFSETQ. The DNA of the CDR3 is TGCGCCAGCAGCTTGGATCTGGACAACAATGAGCAGTTCTTC. It codes for CASSLDLDNNEQFF. Using reference TRBV5-1 and TRBJ2-1 for the parts outside the CDR3, the full variable domain is KAGVTQTPRYLIKTRGQQVTLSCSPISGHRSVSWYQQTPGQGLQFLFEYFSETQRNKGNFPGRFSGRQFSNSRSEMNVSTLELGDSALYLCASSLDLDNNEQFFGPGTRLTVL.

This chain uses TRBV28 with TRBJ2-5; 11 positions agree with TRBD2. Trimming removed 6 bases from V and 4 bases from J; junction bases left unmatched: 4. Germline loops: CDR1 MDHEN, CDR2 SYDVKM. The CDR3 is 14 residues long. The CDR3 protein is CASSTLAGAETQYF. The DNA of the CDR3 is TGTGCCAGCAGCACACTAGCGGGGGCAGAGACCCAGTACTTC. Complete variable domain (other parts from reference TRBV28 and TRBJ2-5): DVKVTQSSRYLVKRTGEKVFLECVQDMDHENMFWYRQDPGLGLRLIYFSYDVKMKEKGDIPEGYSVSREKKERFSLILESASTNQTSMYLCASSTLAGAETQYFGPGTRLLVL.

This clone occurred a few times. The chain links TRBV5-1 to TRBJ2-1; D is uncertain. V lost 4 bases, J lost 6 bases, and 11 bases lay in between. Germline CDR1 reads SGHRS; CDR2 reads YFSETQ. CDR3 length: 13 residues. Here the CDR3 DNA reads TGCGCCAGCAGCAGAGCCTATGGCAATGAGCAGTTCTTC. As protein: CASSRAYGNEQFF.

The V gene is TRBV2, the J gene TRBJ2-7; 7 nucleotides agree with TRBD1. This CDR3 is built from 14 residues. Trimming took 4 bases from V and 3 from J; bases not matched to a gene: 6. Germline V gives CDR1 SNHLY, CDR2 FYNNEI. CDR3 in amino acids: CASSGQGELYEQYF. The CDR3 bases are TGTGCCAGCAGTGGGCAGGGGGAACTCTACGAGCAGTACTTC. Variable domain in full (rest from reference TRBV2 and TRBJ2-7): EPEVTQTPSHQVTQMGQEVILRCVPISNHLYFYWYRQILGQKVEFLVSFYNNEISEKSEIFDDQFSVERPDGSNFTLKIRSTKLEDSAMYFCASSGQGELYEQYFGPGTRLTVT.

This clone has more than one count but fewer than ten. The gene calls are TRBV18 and TRBJ2-5; D is possibly TRBD2 (6 bases). Trimming shortened V by 2 bases and J by 4 bases, and 11 bases separated the two germline ends. The germline CDR1 and CDR2 sequences are KGHSH and LQKENI. The CDR3 extends over 14 amino acids. CDR3 DNA: TGTGCCAGCTCACCATTGGGGGGACCAGAGACCCAGTACTTC. It specifies CASSPLGGPETQYF. Using reference TRBV18 and TRBJ2-5 for the parts outside the CDR3, the full variable domain is NAGVMQNPRHLVRRRGQEARLRCSPMKGHSHVYWYRQLPEEGLKFMVYLQKENIIDESGMPKERFSAEFPKEGPSILRIQQVVRGDSAAYFCASSPLGGPETQYFGPGTRLLVL.

This clone was seen a handful of times. V and J are TRBV4-3 and TRBJ2-1, with 7 bases matching TRBD2. V lost 2 bases and J lost 1; bases outside the gene matches: 5. This CDR3 is 16 amino acids long. CDR1 is LGHNA and CDR2 is YSLEER in the germline V gene. The CDR3 region is CASSQTTSVSYNEQFF. The DNA for the CDR3 is TGCGCCAGCAGCCAAACAACTAGCGTTTCCTACAATGAGCAGTTCTTC.